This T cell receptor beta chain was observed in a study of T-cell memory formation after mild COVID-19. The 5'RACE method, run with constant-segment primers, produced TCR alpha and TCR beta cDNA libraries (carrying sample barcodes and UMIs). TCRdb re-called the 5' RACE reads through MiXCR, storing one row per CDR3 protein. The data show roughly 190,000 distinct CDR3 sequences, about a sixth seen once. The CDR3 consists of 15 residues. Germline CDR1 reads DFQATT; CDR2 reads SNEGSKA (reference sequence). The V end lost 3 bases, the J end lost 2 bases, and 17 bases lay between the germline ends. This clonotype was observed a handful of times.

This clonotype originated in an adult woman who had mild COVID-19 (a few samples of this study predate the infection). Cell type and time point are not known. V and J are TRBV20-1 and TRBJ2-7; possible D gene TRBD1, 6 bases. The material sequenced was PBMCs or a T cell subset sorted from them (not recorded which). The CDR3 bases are TGCAGTGCTAGTAGCTTCAGGGGAGTCGCCTACGAGCAGTACTTC. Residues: CSASSFRGVAYEQYF.